This T cell receptor (beta chain) was captured by sequencing in a study of neoadjuvant nivolumab and ipilimumab in lung cancer. A remark on this clone: Its antigen is currently unknown.

The protocol was immunoSEQ multiplex PCR, while the TCRdb copy is restricted to in-frame clones and leaves out a portion. This table holds 25,000 to 35,000 clones, 92% found once. Study-wide findings and caveats: TCR clonality did not significantly correlate with pathologic tumor regression.

V lost 1 base, J lost 7 bases, and 13 bases lay in between. Germline values: CDR1 SGHAT, CDR2 FQNNGV. The CDR3 runs to 15 residues. This specimen consisted of peripheral blood, obtained after neoadjuvant nivolumab, alone or with ipilimumab, at or shortly before surgery. The chain carries TRBV11-2 and TRBJ1-4; possibly TRBD1 for D (5 bases). The source is an adult with non-small cell lung cancer. DNA of the CDR3: TGTGCCAGCAGCTTAGCAGGGACTGGGAGTGAAAAACTGTTTTTT. Residues: CASSLAGTGSEKLFF.